This TCR beta chain was captured in a study of cytomegalovirus exposure and HLA in healthy donors. Notes on the study in general: The listing of 160 or so TCR beta chains classed them as cytomegalovirus-associated. Analysis performed later showed TCR beta chains linked to HLA being more clonally expanded than equally common others.

13 Jbeta primers and 60 Vbeta primers were used for the PCR. Assay: immunoSEQ multiplex PCR; the TCRdb copy retains only in-frame clones and omits some. Altogether around 93,000 clones are present, around four fifths being singletons, with the ten largest covering about 3.3%. J lost 9 bases, V lost 7 bases, and 6 bases had no gene match. Looked up from germline, CDR1 is MNHNY and CDR2 is SVGAGI (reference sequence). The CDR3 is 13 amino acids. Remarks on this clone: Its cognate antigen is unknown.

The J gene is TRBJ2-1, the V gene TRBV6-6; 10 bases are shared with TRBD2. The sequence was collected from a woman in her forties in good health and CMV-seronegative. Sample: PBMCs. The chain's CDR3 is CASTSGSGGEQFF. For the CDR3, the DNA is TGTGCCAGCACTAGCGGGAGTGGAGGTGAGCAGTTCTTC.